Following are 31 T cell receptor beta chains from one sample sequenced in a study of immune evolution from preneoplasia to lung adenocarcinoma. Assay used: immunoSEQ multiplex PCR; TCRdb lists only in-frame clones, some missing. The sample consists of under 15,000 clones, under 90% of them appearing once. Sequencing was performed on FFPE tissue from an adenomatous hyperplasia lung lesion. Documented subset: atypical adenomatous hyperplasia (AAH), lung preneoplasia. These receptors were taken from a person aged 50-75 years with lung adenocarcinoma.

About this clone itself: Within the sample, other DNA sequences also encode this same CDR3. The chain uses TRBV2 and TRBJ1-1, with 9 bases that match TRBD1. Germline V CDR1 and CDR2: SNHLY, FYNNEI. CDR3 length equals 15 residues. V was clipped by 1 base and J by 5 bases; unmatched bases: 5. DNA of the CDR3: TGTGCCAGCAGTGAAGGTGACAGGGGGAATACTGAAGCTTTCTTT. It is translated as CASSEGDRGNTEAFF.

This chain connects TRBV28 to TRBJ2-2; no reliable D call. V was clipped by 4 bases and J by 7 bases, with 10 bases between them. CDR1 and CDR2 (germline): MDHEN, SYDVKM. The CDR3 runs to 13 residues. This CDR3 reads CASSWTRIGELFF. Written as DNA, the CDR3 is TGTGCCAGCAGTTGGACCCGAATCGGGGAGCTGTTTTTT.

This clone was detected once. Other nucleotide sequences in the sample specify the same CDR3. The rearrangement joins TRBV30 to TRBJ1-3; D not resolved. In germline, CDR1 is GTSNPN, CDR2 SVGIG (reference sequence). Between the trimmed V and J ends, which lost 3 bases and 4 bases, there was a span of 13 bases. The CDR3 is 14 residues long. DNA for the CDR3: TGTGCCTGGAGACCGTCGTCTGCGGGAAACACCATATATTTT. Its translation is CAWRPSSAGNTIYF.

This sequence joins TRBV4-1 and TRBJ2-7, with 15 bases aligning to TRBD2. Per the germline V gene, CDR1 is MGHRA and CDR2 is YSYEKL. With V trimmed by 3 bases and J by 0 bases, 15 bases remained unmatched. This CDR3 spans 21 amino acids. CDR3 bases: TGCGCCAGCAGCCAGGCAACTAAGGGACTAGCGGGAGGCACGAGCTCCTACGAGCAGTACTTC. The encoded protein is CASSQATKGLAGGTSSYEQYF.

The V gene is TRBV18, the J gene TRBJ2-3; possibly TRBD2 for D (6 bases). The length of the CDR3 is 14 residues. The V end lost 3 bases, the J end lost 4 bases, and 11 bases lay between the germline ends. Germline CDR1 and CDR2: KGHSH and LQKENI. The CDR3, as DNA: TGTGCCAGCTCACCGGGGGGAGACTCAGATACGCAGTATTTT. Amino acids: CASSPGGDSDTQYF.

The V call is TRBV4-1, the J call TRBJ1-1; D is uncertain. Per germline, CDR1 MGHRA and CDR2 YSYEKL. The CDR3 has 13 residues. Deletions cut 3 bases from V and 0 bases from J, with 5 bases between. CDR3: CASSHPLNTEAFF. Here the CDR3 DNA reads TGCGCCAGCAGCCACCCCCTGAACACTGAAGCTTTCTTT.

Here the CDR3 reads CASSEGTPLLTDTQYF. As DNA, the CDR3 is TGTGCCAGCAGTGAAGGGACTCCTCTCCTCACAGATACGCAGTATTTT. This chain connects TRBV6-1 to TRBJ2-3; a possible D gene is TRBD2 (5 bases). The germline gives CDR1 MNHNS, CDR2 SASEGT. V was trimmed by 1 base and J by 2 bases, leaving 13 bases between them. The CDR3 consists of 16 residues.

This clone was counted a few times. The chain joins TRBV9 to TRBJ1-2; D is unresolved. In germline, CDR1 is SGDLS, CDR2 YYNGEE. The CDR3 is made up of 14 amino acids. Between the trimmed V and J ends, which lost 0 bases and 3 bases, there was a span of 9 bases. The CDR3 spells CASSVEERDYGYTF. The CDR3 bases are TGTGCCAGCAGCGTAGAGGAAAGGGACTATGGCTACACCTTC.

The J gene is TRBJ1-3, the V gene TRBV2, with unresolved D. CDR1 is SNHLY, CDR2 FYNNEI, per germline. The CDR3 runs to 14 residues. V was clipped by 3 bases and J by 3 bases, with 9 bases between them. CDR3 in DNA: TGTGCCAGCAGTGACGGGGTTTTTGGAAACACCATATATTTT. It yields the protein CASSDGVFGNTIYF.

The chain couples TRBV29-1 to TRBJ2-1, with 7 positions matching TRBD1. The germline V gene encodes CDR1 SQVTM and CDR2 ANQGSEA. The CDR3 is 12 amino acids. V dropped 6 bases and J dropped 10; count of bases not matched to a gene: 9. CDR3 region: CSVTRGLGEQFF. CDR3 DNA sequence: TGCAGCGTCACAAGGGGGCTAGGAGAGCAGTTCTTC.

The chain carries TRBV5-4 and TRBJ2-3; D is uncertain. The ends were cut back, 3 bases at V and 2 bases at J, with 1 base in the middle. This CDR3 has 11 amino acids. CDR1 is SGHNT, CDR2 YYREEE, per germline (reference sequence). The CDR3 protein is CASSYTDTQYF. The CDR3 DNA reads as TGTGCCAGCAGCTACACAGATACGCAGTATTTT.

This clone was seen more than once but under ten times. The CDR3 DNA is TGTGCCAGCACCAGAGAGGCTCAACGAGGGCAGCCCCAGCATTTT. Translated: CASTREAQRGQPQHF. The chain employs TRBV2 and TRBJ1-5; D call uncertain. Germline assignment: CDR1 SNHLY and CDR2 FYNNEI. V lost 7 bases and J 7 bases, leaving 20 bases between the germline ends. The CDR3 consists of 15 residues.

Written as DNA, the CDR3 is TGTGCCAGCAGCTCCCACGGAAGGGGGGGATTTGAGACCCAGTACTTC. This codes for CASSSHGRGGFETQYF. The chain combines TRBV9 with TRBJ2-5; D might be TRBD2 (7 bases). Germline values: CDR1 SGDLS, CDR2 YYNGEE. Trimming took off 4 bases at V and 5 bases at J, with 21 bases between the two ends. The CDR3 extends over 16 amino acids.

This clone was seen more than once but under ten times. The CDR3 DNA reads TGTGCCAGCAGCCCATATACATATGGCACTGAAGCTTTCTTT. This translates into CASSPYTYGTEAFF. This chain connects TRBV4-2 to TRBJ1-1; D is unresolved. CDR1 is LGHNA, CDR2 YNFKEQ, per germline. Trimming removed 4 bases from V and 4 bases from J, with 13 bases in between. The CDR3 spans 14 residues.

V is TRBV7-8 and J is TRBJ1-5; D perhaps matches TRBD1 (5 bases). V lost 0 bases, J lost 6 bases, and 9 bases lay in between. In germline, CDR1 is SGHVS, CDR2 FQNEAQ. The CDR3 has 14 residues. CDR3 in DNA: TGTGCCAGCAGCTTAGCCAATGGGGGTCAGCCCCAGCATTTT. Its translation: CASSLANGGQPQHF.

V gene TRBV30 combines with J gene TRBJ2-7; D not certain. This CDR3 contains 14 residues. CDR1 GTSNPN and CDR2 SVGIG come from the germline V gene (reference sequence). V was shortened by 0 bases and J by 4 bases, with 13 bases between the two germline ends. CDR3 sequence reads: CAWSVFRGGYEQYF. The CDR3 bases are TGTGCCTGGAGTGTCTTTCGCGGCGGATACGAGCAGTACTTC.

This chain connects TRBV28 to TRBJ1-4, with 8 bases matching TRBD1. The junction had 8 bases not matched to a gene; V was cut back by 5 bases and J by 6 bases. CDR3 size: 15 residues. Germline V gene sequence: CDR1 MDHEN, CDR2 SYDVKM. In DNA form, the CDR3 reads TGTGCCAGCAGTACCACAGGGGGGTACGATGAAAAACTGTTTTTT. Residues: CASSTTGGYDEKLFF.

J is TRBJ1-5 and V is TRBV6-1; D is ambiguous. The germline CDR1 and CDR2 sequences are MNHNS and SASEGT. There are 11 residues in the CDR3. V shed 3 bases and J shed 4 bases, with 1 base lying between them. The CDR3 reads CASSENQPQHF. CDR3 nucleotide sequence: TGTGCCAGCAGTGAGAATCAGCCCCAGCATTTT.

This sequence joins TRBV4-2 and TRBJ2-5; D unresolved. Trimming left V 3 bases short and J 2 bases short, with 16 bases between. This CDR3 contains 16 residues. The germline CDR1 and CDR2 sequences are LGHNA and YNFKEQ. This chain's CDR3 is CASSHFSSPGQETQYF. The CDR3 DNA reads TGTGCCAGCAGCCATTTCAGCAGTCCCGGTCAAGAGACCCAGTACTTC.

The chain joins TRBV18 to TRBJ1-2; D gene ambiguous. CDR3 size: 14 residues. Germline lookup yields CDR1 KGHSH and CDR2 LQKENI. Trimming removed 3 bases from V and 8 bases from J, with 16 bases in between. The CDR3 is CASSPGGQSGGYTF. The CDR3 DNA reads TGTGCCAGCTCACCGGGAGGGCAGTCGGGCGGCTACACCTTC.

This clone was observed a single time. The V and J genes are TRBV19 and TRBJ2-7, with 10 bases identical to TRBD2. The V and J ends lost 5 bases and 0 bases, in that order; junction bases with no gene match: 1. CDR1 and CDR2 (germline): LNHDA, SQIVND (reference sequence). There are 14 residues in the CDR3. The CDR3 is CASSSSGSSYEQYF. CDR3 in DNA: TGTGCCAGTAGTTCTAGCGGGAGCTCCTACGAGCAGTACTTC.

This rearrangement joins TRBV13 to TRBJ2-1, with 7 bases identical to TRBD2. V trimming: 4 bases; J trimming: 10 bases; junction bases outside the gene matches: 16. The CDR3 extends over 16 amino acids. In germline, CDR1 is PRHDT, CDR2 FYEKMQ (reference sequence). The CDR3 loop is CASSSIGIAGWTEQFF. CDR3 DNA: TGTGCCAGCAGCTCAATAGGTATAGCGGGTTGGACAGAGCAGTTCTTC. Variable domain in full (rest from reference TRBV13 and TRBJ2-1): AAGVIQSPRHLIKEKRETATLKCYPIPRHDTVYWYQQGPGQDPQFLISFYEKMQSDKGSIPDRFSAQQFSDYHSELNMSSLELGDSALYFCASSSIGIAGWTEQFFGPGTRLTVL.

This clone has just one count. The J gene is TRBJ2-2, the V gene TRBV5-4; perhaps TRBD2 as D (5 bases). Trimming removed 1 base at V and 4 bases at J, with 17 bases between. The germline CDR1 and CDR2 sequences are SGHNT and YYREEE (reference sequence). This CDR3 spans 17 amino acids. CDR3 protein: CASSLYGLRAGTGELFF. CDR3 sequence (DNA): TGTGCCAGCAGCTTGTATGGTTTGCGGGCGGGCACCGGGGAGCTGTTTTTT.

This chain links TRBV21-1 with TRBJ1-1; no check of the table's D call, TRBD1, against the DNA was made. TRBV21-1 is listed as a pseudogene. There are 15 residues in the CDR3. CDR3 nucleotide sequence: TGTGCCAGCAGCTCTTCTGGGGCTCTGAACACTGAAGCTTTCTTT. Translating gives CASSSSGALNTEAFF.

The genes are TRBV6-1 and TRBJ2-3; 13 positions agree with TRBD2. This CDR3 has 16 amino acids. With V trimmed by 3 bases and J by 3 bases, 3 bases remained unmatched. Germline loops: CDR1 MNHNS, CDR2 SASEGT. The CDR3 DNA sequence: TGTGCCAGCAGTGACCCGGGACTAGCGGGAACAGATACGCAGTATTTT. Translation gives CASSDPGLAGTDTQYF.

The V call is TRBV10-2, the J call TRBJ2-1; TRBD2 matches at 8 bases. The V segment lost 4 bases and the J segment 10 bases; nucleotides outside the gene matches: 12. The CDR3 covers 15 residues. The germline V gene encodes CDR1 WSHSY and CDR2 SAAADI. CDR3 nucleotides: TGCGCCAGCAGTGTTTTGGGACTAGGTGTTGGGGAGCAGTTCTTC. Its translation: CASSVLGLGVGEQFF.

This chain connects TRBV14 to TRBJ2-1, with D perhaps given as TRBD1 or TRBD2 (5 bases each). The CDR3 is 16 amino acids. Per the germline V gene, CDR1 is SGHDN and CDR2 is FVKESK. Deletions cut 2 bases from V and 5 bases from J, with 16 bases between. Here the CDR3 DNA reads TGTGCCAGCAGCCAACGGTTGGGACCACCTAACAATGAGCAGTTCTTC. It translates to CASSQRLGPPNNEQFF.

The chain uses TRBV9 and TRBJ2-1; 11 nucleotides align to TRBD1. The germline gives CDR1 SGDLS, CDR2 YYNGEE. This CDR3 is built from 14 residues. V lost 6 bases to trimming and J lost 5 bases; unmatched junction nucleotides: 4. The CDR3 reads CASTWGQGDNEQFF. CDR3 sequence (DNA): TGTGCCAGCACCTGGGGACAGGGGGACAATGAGCAGTTCTTC.

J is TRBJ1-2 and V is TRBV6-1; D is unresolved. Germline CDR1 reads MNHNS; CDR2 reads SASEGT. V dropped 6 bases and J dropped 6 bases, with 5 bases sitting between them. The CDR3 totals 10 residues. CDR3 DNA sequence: TGTGCCAGCAGGGATAATGGCTACACCTTC. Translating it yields CASRDNGYTF.

Here the CDR3 DNA reads TGTGCCAGCAGTCAATCCACAGGGGCCGCGAACACCGGGGAGCTGTTTTTT. Protein sequence: CASSQSTGAANTGELFF. V and J are TRBV27 and TRBJ2-2, with 7 bases aligning to TRBD1. V lost 5 bases, J lost 0 bases, and 9 bases stayed unmatched. The CDR3 is 17 amino acids. Germline loops: CDR1 MNHEY, CDR2 SMNVEV (reference sequence).

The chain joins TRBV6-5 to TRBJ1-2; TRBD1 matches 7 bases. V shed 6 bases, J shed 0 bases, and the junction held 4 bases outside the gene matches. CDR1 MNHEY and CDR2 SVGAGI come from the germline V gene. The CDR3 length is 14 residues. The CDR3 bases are TGTGCCAGCAGAACAGGGGACGCTAACTATGGCTACACCTTC. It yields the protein CASRTGDANYGYTF.